This T cell receptor beta chain was obtained from a study of blood T cell repertoires in COVID-19. Study context: Samples came from the United States, Italy and Spain, spanning acute and convalescent COVID-19. Sources were T cells, B-cell-depleted T cells, or PBMCs; the material itself was cDNA or gDNA.

The assay was immunoSEQ multiplex PCR, and TCRdb's table has in-frame clones only and misses some. The sample holds tens of thousands of clones, under 90% seen once. This CDR3 is built from 14 residues. V was shortened by 0 bases and J by 8 bases, with 11 bases between the two germline ends. Germline assignment: CDR1 SGHRS and CDR2 YFSETQ. Those enrolled in Seattle joined during active infection and were followed longitudinally afterward. The chain recombines TRBV5-1 with TRBJ1-4; unclear D gene. Material for sequencing was peripheral blood. This receptor was taken from a man aged 45 to 65 with COVID-19, enrolled during active disease. The CDR3 loop is CASSLVGTAEKLFF. CDR3 nucleotides: TGCGCCAGCAGCTTGGTGGGCACAGCCGAAAAACTGTTTTTT.